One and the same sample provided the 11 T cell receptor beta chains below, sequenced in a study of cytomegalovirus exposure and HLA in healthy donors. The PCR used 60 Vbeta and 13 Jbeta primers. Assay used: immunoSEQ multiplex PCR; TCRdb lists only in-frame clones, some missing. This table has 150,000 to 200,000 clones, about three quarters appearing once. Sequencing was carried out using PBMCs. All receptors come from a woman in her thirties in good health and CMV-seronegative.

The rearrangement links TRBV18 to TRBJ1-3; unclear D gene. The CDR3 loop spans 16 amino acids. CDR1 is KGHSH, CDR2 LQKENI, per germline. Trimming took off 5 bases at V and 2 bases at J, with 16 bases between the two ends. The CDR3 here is CASSGRYGEAGNTIYF. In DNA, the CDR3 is TGTGCCAGCTCAGGCAGATACGGGGAGGCTGGAAACACCATATATTTT.

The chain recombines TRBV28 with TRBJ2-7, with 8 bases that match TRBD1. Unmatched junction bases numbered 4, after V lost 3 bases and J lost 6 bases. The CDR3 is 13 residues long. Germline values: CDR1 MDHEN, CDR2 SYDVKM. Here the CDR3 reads CASSFAGTGEQYF. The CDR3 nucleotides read TGTGCCAGCAGTTTTGCTGGGACAGGCGAGCAGTACTTC.

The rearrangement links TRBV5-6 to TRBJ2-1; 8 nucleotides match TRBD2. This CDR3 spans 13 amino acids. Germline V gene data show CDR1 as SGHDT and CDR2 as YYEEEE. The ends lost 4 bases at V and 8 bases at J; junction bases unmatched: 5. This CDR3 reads CASSPGGGYEQFF. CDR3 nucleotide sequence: TGTGCCAGCAGCCCCGGCGGGGGGTATGAGCAGTTCTTC.

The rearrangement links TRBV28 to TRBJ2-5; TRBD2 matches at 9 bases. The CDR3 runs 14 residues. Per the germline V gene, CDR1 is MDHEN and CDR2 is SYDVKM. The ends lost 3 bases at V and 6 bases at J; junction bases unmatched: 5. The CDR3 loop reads CASSFSGGRKTQYF. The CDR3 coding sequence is TGTGCCAGCAGTTTTAGCGGGGGCCGGAAGACCCAGTACTTC.

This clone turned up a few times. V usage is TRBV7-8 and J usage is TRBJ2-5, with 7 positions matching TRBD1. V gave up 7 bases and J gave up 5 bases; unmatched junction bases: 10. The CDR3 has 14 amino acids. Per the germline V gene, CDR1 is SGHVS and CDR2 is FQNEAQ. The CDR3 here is CASTVGTGAETQYF. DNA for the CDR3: TGTGCCAGCACCGTGGGCACAGGGGCGGAGACCCAGTACTTC.

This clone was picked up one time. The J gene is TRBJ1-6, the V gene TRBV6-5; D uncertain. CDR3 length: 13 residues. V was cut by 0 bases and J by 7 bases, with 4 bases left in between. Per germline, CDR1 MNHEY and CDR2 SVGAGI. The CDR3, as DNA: TGTGCCAGCAGTTACTCTCGGAATTCACCCCTCCACTTT. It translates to CASSYSRNSPLHF.

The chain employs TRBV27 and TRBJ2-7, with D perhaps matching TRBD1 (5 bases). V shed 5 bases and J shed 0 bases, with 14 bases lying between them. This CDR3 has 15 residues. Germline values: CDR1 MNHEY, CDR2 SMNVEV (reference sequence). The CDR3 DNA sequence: TGTGCCAGCAGTCCACGACAGCGCAGCTCCTACGAGCAGTACTTC. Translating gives CASSPRQRSSYEQYF.

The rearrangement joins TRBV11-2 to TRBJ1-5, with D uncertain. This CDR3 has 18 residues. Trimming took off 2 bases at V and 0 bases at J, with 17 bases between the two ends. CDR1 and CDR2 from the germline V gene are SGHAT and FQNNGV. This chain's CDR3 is CASSLNSGSGYSNQPQHF. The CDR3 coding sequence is TGTGCCAGCAGCTTAAATTCGGGGTCCGGGTATAGCAATCAGCCCCAGCATTTT.

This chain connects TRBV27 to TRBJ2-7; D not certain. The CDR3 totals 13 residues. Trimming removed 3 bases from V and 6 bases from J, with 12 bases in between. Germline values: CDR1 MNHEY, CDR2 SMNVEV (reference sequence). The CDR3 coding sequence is TGTGCCAGCAGTTTTCTGATAACGGGCGAGCAGTACTTC. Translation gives CASSFLITGEQYF.

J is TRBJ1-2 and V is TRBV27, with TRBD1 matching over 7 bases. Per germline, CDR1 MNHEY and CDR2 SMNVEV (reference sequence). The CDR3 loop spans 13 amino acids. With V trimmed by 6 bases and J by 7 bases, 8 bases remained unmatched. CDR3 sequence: CASRPDRVGGYTF. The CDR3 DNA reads TGTGCCAGCAGACCCGACAGGGTGGGTGGCTACACCTTC.

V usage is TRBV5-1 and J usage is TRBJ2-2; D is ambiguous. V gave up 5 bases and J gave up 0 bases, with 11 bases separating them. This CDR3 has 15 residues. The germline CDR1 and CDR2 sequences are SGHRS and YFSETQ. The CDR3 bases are TGCGCCAGCAGTCTTGACACTTCGAACACCGGGGAGCTGTTTTTT. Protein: CASSLDTSNTGELFF. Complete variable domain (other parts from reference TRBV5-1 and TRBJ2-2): KAGVTQTPRYLIKTRGQQVTLSCSPISGHRSVSWYQQTPGQGLQFLFEYFSETQRNKGNFPGRFSGRQFSNSRSEMNVSTLELGDSALYLCASSLDTSNTGELFFGEGSRLTVL.